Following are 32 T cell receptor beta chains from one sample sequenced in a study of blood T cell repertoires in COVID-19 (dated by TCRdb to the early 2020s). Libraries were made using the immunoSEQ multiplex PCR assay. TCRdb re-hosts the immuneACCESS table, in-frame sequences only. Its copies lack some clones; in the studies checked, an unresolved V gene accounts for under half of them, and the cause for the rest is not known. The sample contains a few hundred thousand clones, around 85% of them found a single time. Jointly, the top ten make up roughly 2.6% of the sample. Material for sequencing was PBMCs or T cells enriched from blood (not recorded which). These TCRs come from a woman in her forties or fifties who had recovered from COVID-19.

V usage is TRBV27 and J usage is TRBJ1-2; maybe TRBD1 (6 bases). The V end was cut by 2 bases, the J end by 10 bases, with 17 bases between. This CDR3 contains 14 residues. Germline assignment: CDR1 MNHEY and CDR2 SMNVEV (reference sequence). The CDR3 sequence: CASSLRQGHFDYTF. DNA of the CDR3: TGTGCCAGCAGTTTACGGCAGGGACATTTCGACTACACCTTC.

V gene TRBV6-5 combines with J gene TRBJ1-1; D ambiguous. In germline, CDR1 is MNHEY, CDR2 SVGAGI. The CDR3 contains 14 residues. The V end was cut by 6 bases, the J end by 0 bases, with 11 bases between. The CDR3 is CASSQTPMNTEAFF. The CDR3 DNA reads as TGTGCCAGCAGCCAGACTCCTATGAACACTGAAGCTTTCTTT.

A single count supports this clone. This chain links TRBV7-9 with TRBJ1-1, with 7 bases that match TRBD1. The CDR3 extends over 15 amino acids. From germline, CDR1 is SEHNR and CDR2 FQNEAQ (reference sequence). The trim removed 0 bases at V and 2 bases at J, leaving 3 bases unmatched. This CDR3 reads CASSLARGQNTEAFF. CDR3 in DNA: TGTGCCAGCAGCTTAGCGAGGGGGCAAAACACTGAAGCTTTCTTT.

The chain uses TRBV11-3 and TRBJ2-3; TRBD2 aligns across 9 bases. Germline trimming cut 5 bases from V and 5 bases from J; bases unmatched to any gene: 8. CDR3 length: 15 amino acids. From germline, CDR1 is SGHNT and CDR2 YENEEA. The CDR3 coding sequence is TGTGCCAGCAGCACCGGGGGAGCGGGGGGAGATACGCAGTATTTT. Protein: CASSTGGAGGDTQYF. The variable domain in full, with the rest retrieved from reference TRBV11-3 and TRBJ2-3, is EAGVVQSPRYKIIEKKQPVAFWCNPISGHNTLYWYLQNLGQGPELLIRYENEEAVDDSQLPKDRFSAERLKGVDSTLKIQPAELGDSAVYLCASSTGGAGGDTQYFGPGTRLTVL.

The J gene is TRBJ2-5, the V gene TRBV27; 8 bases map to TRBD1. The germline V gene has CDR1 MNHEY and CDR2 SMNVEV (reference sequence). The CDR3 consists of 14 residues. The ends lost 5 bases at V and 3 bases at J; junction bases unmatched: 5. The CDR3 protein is CASSHDRGEETQYF. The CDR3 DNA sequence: TGTGCCAGCAGTCACGACAGGGGTGAAGAGACCCAGTACTTC.

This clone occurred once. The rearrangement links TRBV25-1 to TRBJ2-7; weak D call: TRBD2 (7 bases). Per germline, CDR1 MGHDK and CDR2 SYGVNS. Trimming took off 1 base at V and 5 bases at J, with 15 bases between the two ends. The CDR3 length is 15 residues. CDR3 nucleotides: TGTGCCAGCAGTGAATGGGGGGGCCAGCGGAACGAGCAGTACTTC. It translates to CASSEWGGQRNEQYF.

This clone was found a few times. CDR3 nucleotide sequence: TGTGCCAGTAGTATAGGCTTCGCTAGCGGGACCTTATACAATGAGCAGTTCTTC. This translates into CASSIGFASGTLYNEQFF. This chain links TRBV19 with TRBJ2-1, with 9 bases that match TRBD2. CDR3 length: 18 residues. Germline V gives CDR1 LNHDA, CDR2 SQIVND (reference sequence). V dropped 1 base and J dropped 4; count of bases not matched to a gene: 11.

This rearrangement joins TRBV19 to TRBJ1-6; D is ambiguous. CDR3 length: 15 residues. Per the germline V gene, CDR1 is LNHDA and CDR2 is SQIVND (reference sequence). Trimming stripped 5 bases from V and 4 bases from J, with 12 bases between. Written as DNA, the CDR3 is TGTGCCAGTAGTGTTGAGAATAAATATAATTCACCCCTCCACTTT. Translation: CASSVENKYNSPLHF.

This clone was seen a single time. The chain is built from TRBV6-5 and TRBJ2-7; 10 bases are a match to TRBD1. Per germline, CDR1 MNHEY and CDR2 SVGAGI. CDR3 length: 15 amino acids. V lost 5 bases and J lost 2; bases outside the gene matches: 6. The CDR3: CASSTDRGLPYEQYF. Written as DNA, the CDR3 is TGTGCCAGCAGTACTGACAGGGGGCTACCCTACGAGCAGTACTTC.

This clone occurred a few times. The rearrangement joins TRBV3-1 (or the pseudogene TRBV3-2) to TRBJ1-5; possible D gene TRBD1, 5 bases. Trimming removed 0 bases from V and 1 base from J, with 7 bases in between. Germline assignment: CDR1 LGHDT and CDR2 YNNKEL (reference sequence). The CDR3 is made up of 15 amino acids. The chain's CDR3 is CASSQDRASNQPQHF. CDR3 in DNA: TGTGCCAGCAGCCAAGACAGGGCGAGCAATCAGCCCCAGCATTTT.

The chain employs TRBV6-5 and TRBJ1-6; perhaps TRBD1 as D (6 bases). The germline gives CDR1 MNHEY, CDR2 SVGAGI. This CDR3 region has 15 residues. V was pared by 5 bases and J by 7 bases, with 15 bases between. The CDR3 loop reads CASSRQAPRNSPLHF. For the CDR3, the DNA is TGTGCCAGCAGTAGACAGGCCCCAAGGAATTCACCCCTCCACTTT.

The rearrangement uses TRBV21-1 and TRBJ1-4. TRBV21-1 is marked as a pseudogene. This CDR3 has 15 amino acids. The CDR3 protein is CASSTSGPGDEKLFF. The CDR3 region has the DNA TGTGCCAGCAGCACCTCAGGACCGGGGGATGAAAAACTGTTTTTT.

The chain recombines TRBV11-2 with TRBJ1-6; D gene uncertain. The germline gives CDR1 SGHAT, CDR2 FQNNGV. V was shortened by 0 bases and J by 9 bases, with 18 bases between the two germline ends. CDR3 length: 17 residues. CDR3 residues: CASSLDQVVGPGSPLHF. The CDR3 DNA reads TGTGCCAGCAGCTTAGATCAGGTAGTTGGCCCAGGTTCACCCCTCCACTTT.

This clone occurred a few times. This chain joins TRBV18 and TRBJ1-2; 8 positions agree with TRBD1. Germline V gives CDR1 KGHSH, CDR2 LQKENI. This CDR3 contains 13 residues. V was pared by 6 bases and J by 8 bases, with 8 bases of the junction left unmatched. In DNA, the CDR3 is TGTGCCAGCTCCCCGGACAGGGAAAACGGCTACACCTTC. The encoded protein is CASSPDRENGYTF.

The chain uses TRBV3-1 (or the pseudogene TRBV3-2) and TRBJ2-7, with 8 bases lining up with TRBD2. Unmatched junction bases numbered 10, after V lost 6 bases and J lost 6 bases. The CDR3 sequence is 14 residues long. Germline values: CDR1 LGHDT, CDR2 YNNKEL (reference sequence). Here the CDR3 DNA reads TGTGCCAGCAGTCCGGGGGGGGCAAGGGGCGAGCAGTACTTC. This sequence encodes CASSPGGARGEQYF.

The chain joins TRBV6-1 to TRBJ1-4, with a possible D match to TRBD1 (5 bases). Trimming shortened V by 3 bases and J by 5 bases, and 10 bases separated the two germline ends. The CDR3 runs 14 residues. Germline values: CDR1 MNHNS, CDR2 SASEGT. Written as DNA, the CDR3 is TGTGCCAGCAGTGACACGGAGGGGAATGAAAAACTGTTTTTT. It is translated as CASSDTEGNEKLFF.

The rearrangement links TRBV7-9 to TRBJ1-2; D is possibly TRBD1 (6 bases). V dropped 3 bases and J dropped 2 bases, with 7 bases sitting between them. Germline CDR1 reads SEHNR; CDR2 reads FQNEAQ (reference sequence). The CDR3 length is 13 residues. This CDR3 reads CASSFTGNYGYTF. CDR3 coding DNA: TGTGCCAGCAGCTTCACAGGGAACTATGGCTACACCTTC.

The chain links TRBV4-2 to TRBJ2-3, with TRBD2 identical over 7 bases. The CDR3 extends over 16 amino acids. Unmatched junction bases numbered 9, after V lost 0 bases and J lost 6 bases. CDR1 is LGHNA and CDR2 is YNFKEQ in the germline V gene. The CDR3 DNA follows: TGTGCCAGCAGCCAAGATGGAGTAGCGGGTCCGGATACGCAGTATTTT. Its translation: CASSQDGVAGPDTQYF.

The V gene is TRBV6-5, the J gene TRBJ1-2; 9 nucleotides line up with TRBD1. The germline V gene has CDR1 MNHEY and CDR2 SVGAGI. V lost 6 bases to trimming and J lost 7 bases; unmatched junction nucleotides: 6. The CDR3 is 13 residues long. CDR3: CASSPQGAAGYTF. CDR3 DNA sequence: TGTGCCAGCAGCCCACAGGGGGCGGCTGGCTACACCTTC.

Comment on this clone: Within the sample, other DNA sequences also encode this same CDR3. DNA of the CDR3: TGCGCCAGCAGCTTGCGAGGGGGCACTGAAGCTTTCTTT. Protein product: CASSLRGGTEAFF. V gene TRBV5-1 combines with J gene TRBJ1-1; possibly TRBD1 for D (6 bases). Germline V gene sequence: CDR1 SGHRS, CDR2 YFSETQ. V lost 1 base and J 4 bases, leaving 8 bases between the germline ends. This CDR3 spans 13 amino acids. Based on the CDR3 plus reference TRBV5-1 and TRBJ1-1, the full variable domain is KAGVTQTPRYLIKTRGQQVTLSCSPISGHRSVSWYQQTPGQGLQFLFEYFSETQRNKGNFPGRFSGRQFSNSRSEMNVSTLELGDSALYLCASSLRGGTEAFFGQGTRLTVV.

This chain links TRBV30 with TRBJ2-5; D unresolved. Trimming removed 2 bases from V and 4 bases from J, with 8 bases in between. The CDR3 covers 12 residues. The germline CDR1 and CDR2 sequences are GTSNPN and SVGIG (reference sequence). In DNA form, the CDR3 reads TGTGCCTGGAGTCGCCTACGAGAGACCCAGTACTTC. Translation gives CAWSRLRETQYF.

The CDR3 nucleotides read TGTGCCAGCAGCCCCGGACAGGGGGATTACGAGCAGTACTTC. Encoded protein: CASSPGQGDYEQYF. This sequence joins TRBV5-8 and TRBJ2-7, with 10 bases that match TRBD1. Germline trimming cut 4 bases from V and 4 bases from J; bases unmatched to any gene: 5. The CDR3 has 14 amino acids. The V gene's germline CDR1 is SGHTS and CDR2 YDEGEE.

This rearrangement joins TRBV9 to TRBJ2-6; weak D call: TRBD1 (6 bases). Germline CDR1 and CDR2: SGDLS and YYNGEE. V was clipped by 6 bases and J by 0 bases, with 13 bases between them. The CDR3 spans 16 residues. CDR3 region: CASTGQGSSGANVLTF. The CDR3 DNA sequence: TGTGCCAGCACCGGGCAGGGGAGCTCTGGGGCCAACGTCCTGACTTTC.

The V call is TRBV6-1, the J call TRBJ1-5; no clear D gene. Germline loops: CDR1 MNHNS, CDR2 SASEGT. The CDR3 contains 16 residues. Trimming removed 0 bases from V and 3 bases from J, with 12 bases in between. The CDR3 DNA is TGTGCCAGCAGTGAAGCTCAGGCGGGGATCAATCAGCCCCAGCATTTT. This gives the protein CASSEAQAGINQPQHF.

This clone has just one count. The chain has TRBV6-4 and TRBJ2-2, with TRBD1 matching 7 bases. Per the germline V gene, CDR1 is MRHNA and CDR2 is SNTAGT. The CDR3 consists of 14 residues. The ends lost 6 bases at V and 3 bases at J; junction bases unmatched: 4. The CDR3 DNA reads TGTGCCAGCAGACCACAGGGGTACACCGGGGAGCTGTTTTTT. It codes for CASRPQGYTGELFF.

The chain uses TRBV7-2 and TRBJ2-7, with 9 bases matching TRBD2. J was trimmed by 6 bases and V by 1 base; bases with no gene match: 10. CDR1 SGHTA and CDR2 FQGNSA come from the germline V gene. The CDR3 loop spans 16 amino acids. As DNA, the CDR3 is TGTGCCAGCAGCTTAGTCGGCGGGAGGGCCCCCTCCGAGCAGTACTTC. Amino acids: CASSLVGGRAPSEQYF.

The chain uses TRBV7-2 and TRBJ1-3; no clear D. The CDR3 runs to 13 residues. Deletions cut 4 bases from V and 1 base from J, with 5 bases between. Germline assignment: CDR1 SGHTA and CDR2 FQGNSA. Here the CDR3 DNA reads TGTGCCAGCAGCTACCTATCTGGAAACACCATATATTTT. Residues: CASSYLSGNTIYF. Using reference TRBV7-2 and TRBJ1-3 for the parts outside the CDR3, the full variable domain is GAGVSQSPSNKVTEKGKDVELRCDPISGHTALYWYRQSLGQGLEFLIYFQGNSAPDKSGLPSDRFSAERTGGSVSTLTIQRTQQEDSAVYLCASSYLSGNTIYFGEGSWLTVV.

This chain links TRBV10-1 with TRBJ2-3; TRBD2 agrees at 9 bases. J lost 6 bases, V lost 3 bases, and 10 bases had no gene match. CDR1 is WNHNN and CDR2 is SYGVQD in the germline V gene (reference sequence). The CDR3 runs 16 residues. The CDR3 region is CASSDGKRGARDTQYF. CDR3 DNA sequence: TGCGCCAGCAGTGATGGGAAGCGGGGGGCTAGGGATACGCAGTATTTT.

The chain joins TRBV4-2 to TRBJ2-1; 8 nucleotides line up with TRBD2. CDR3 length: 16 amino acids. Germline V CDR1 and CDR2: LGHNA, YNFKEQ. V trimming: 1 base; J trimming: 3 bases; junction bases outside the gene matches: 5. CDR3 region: CASSQGGLDFYNEQFF. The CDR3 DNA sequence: TGTGCCAGCAGCCAAGGGGGACTAGATTTCTACAATGAGCAGTTCTTC.

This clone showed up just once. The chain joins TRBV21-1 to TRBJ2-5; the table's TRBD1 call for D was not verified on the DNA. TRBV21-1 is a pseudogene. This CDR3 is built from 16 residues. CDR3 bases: TGTGCCAGCAGCGCCCGGACAGGGGGCGAGGAAGAGACCCAGTACTTC. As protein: CASSARTGGEEETQYF.

The DNA for the CDR3 is TGTGCCAGCAGTGAATATTCGTCAAGGACCAGGGGGAGGGAGACCCAGTACTTC. Encoded protein: CASSEYSSRTRGRETQYF. The J gene is TRBJ2-5, the V gene TRBV25-1; D is possibly TRBD1 (7 bases). V was cut by 0 bases and J by 5 bases, with 22 bases left in between. Germline lookup yields CDR1 MGHDK and CDR2 SYGVNS. CDR3 length: 18 amino acids.

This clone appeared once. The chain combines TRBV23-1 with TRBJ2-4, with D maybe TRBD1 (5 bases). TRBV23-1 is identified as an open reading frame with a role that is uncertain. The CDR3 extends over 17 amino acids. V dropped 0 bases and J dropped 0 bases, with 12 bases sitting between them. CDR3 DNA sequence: TGCGCCAGCAGTCAATCCCCCAGGGAAGTAGCCAAAAACATTCAGTACTTC. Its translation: CASSQSPREVAKNIQYF.